Listed below are T cell receptor beta chains from one sample, sequenced in a study of cytomegalovirus exposure and HLA in healthy donors. The protocol was immunoSEQ multiplex PCR, while the TCRdb copy is restricted to in-frame clones and leaves out a portion. The sample has 210,000 or so clones, around 80% seen once. Sequenced input: PBMCs. These receptors were taken from a woman aged 55-70 years in good health and CMV-seropositive. Each CDR3 is given with its conserved first and last residue. Each record gives: clone size, J gene, D gene, V gene, CDR3 protein, CDR3 DNA. D genes are given only for firm matches. Clone size, where shown, is once, few, many, or a class for clones that have expanded.

- TRBJ2-7 - TRBV25-1 CATSFKYEQYF TGTGCCACGAGCTTCAAGTACGAGCAGTACTTC
- TRBJ2-1 TRBD2 TRBV2 CASLPGSSGSEQFF TGTGCCAGCCTGCCGGGGAGTAGCGGGAGCGAGCAGTTCTTC
- TRBJ2-7 TRBD2 TRBV28 CASSLAGAYEQYF TGTGCCAGCAGTTTAGCGGGAGCCTACGAGCAGTACTTC
- TRBJ2-7 - TRBV6-5 CASRPDRSSSYEQYF TGTGCCAGCCGCCCGGACAGATCTAGCTCCTACGAGCAGTACTTC
- TRBJ1-3 - TRBV2 CASQPDPGRNTIYF TGTGCCAGCCAACCGGACCCAGGGAGAAACACCATATATTTT
- TRBJ2-7 - TRBV7-2 CASSLVASSDEQYF TGTGCCAGCAGCTTAGTCGCGTCTAGCGACGAGCAGTACTTC
few TRBJ1-3 - TRBV10-3 CAISLTLARSGNTIYF TGTGCCATCAGCCTCACCCTGGCGCGGAGTGGAAACACCATATATTTT
- TRBJ2-1 - TRBV6-5 CASTVDNEQFF TGTGCCAGCACCGTAGACAATGAGCAGTTCTTC
- TRBJ1-4 - TRBV27 CASSFVGGAFNEKLFF TGTGCCAGCAGTTTCGTAGGGGGAGCCTTTAATGAAAAACTGTTTTTT
- TRBJ2-4 TRBD2 TRBV6-5 CASSYSGGVDKNIQYF TGTGCCAGCAGTTACTCGGGGGGGGTAGACAAAAACATTCAGTACTTC
- TRBJ2-7 - TRBV19 CASSQTRNEQYF TGTGCCAGTAGTCAGACTAGGAACGAGCAGTACTTC
- TRBJ2-1 - TRBV30 CAWSVGGGVDEQFF TGTGCCTGGAGTGTCGGGGGAGGCGTGGATGAGCAGTTCTTC
- TRBJ2-5 TRBD2 TRBV9 CASSQRGGNLGETQYF TGTGCCAGCAGTCAACGCGGGGGAAACCTTGGAGAGACCCAGTACTTC
- TRBJ1-2 - TRBV6-1 CASSQGYGYTF TGTGCCAGCAGTCAGGGCTATGGCTACACCTTC
- TRBJ2-7 TRBD1 TRBV6-5 CASSPTGTAIYEQYF TGTGCCAGCAGCCCAACCGGGACAGCGATCTACGAGCAGTACTTC
- TRBJ1-3 - TRBV6-6 CASSSPDRTRNTIYF TGTGCCAGCAGTTCCCCCGACAGAACCCGAAACACCATATATTTT
- TRBJ1-5 - TRBV28 CASTLGGIRNQPQHF TGTGCCAGCACCCTAGGGGGAATTCGGAATCAGCCCCAGCATTTT
few TRBJ2-7 TRBD1 TRBV10-3 CAIRSTGGPSYEQYF TGTGCCATCAGGAGTACAGGGGGCCCAAGCTACGAGCAGTACTTC
- TRBJ1-2 - TRBV12-5 CASGLGRGGSYTF TGTGCTAGTGGTTTGGGCCGGGGCGGGAGCTACACCTTC
- TRBJ2-1 TRBD2 TRBV18 CASSPPKLAGGTEQFF TGTGCCAGCTCACCACCGAAACTAGCGGGAGGAACTGAGCAGTTCTTC
- TRBJ1-1 TRBD1 TRBV10-3 CAISEWTGQNSEAFF TGTGCCATCAGTGAGTGGACAGGGCAAAACTCTGAAGCTTTCTTT
- TRBJ1-2 - TRBV2 CASRPGDWYGYTF TGTGCCAGCAGGCCCGGTGATTGGTATGGCTACACCTTC
- TRBJ2-7 TRBD1 TRBV19 CASSPRTGSRYEQYF TGTGCCAGTAGTCCCCGGACAGGGAGTAGGTACGAGCAGTACTTC
- TRBJ1-2 - TRBV5-1 CASSSGNSYGYTF TGCGCCAGCAGTTCCGGGAATTCCTATGGCTACACCTTC
- TRBJ1-4 - TRBV19 CASMEGLNEKLFF TGTGCCAGTATGGAGGGGTTAAATGAAAAACTGTTTTTT
few TRBJ2-7 - TRBV4-1 CASSQEFGYEQYF TGCGCCAGCAGCCAAGAATTCGGCTACGAGCAGTACTTC
- TRBJ2-3 TRBD2 TRBV19 CASRRGDTQYF TGTGCCAGTAGGCGGGGGGATACGCAGTATTTT
- TRBJ1-2 - TRBV4-3 CASSQANGYGYTF TGCGCCAGCAGCCAAGCGAACGGGTATGGCTACACCTTC
- TRBJ2-2 - TRBV7-8 CASRRVRFREGGRRSTGELFF TGTGCCAGCAGACGAGTCAGGTTCCGGGAAGGTGGTCGGCGGAGCACCGGGGAGCTGTTTTTT
- TRBJ1-1 - TRBV19 CASSILGPVAEAFF TGTGCCAGTAGTATATTGGGCCCGGTGGCTGAAGCTTTCTTT
- TRBJ2-7 TRBD2 TRBV10-3 CAISPTSGVYEQYF TGTGCCATCAGTCCGACTAGCGGGGTCTACGAGCAGTACTTC
- TRBJ2-5 TRBD2 TRBV5-1 CASSLALSGGETQYF TGCGCCAGCAGCTTGGCGCTTAGCGGGGGAGAGACCCAGTACTTC
once TRBJ1-5 TRBD1 TRBV28 CASSGQGVAPQHF TGTGCCAGCAGTGGACAGGGGGTAGCGCCCCAGCATTTT
- TRBJ2-7 - TRBV28 CASSETGRGNFYEQYF TGTGCCAGCAGTGAAACAGGGAGGGGGAATTTCTACGAGCAGTACTTC
few TRBJ1-1 TRBD1 TRBV10-3 CAIIKTGGTEAFF TGTGCCATCATCAAGACAGGGGGGACTGAAGCTTTCTTT
few TRBJ1-1 - TRBV11-2 CASSLGHQNTEAFF TGTGCCAGCAGCTTGGGACATCAGAACACTGAAGCTTTCTTT
- TRBJ1-1 - TRBV30 CAWSHGGPEAFF TGTGCCTGGAGCCACGGGGGTCCTGAAGCTTTCTTT
- TRBJ2-7 TRBD1 TRBV5-1 CASSLAGTDSYEQYF TGCGCCAGCAGCTTGGCCGGGACAGATTCCTACGAGCAGTACTTC
- TRBJ1-2 - TRBV6-5 CASSMDRISGGYTF TGTGCCAGCAGTATGGACAGAATCTCTGGTGGCTACACCTTC
- TRBJ1-6 TRBD1 TRBV10-3 CAISGTGTPSSYNSPLHF TGTGCCATCTCGGGGACAGGAACCCCTTCCTCCTATAATTCACCCCTCCACTTT
- TRBJ1-1 - TRBV5-1 CASSFRGESTEAFF TGCGCCAGCAGCTTTCGCGGAGAAAGTACTGAAGCTTTCTTT
once TRBJ1-2 - TRBV2 CASTPSQGTYGYTF TGTGCCAGCACCCCTTCGCAGGGTACCTATGGCTACACCTTC
- TRBJ2-4 TRBD2 TRBV7-2 CASSPRTSGENIQYF TGTGCCAGCAGCCCTCGGACTAGCGGGGAAAACATTCAGTACTTC